This T cell receptor (beta chain) was captured by sequencing in a study of OX40 agonist ivuxolimab in advanced cancers. Regarding the study in general: The costimulatory receptor OX40 (CD134) was targeted by ivuxolimab, a fully human IgG2 agonistic monoclonal antibody. Intravenous ivuxolimab was administered to patients every 2 weeks at six dose levels: 0.01, 0.1, 0.3, 1.5, 3 and 10 mg/kg. Among the approximately 54 dose-escalation patients, around 19 had hepatocellular carcinoma, roughly 15 melanoma, 9 renal cell carcinoma and 9 head and neck cancer. A male proportion of almost 85% and a mean age of approximately 58 years, ranging from 23 to 79, were recorded for the dose-escalation cohort. Patients were allowed to have had prior anti-PD-1, anti-PD-L1 or anti-CTLA-4 therapy, and around two fifths of the dose-escalation patients had been treated with checkpoint inhibitors. Partial responses were achieved by three dose-escalation patients, of whom one had hepatocellular carcinoma and two had cutaneous melanoma. The point of sequencing TCRbeta in the periphery was to test whether ivuxolimab changed TCR sequence diversity and drove clonal T-cell expansion. The monotherapy dose-escalation portion (N of about 50 patients) of the phase I ivuxolimab trial is reported in the paper.

General findings and caveats noted by the study authors: Which antigens the clonally expanded peripheral T cells were specific for was not determined. At doses from 0.1 to 3.0 mg/kg, clonal expansion was seen in both CD4+ and CD8+ blood T cells between baseline and week 6. Low levels of normalized T-cell clonal expansion were also seen in some patients who did not respond. After ivuxolimab, CD8+ T cells had more expanded clones than CD4+ T cells on average. In the 0.1-3.0 mg/kg groups, partial responders were among the patients with the lowest normalized peripheral clonal expansion, particularly in CD8+ T cells.

Looking up the germline V gene yields CDR1 SQVTM and CDR2 ANQGSEA. Its CDR3 holds 12 amino acids, cysteine through phenylalanine. Just the 36-base CDR3 DNA is kept, in frame starting at base 1. V loses 4 bases of germline sequence and J loses 2 bases, and the interval between the two ends is 9 bases. The trial excluded patients who had a history of autoimmune disease or who were on systemic immunosuppression. In every dose cohort, peripheral blood was drawn for TCR sequencing at baseline, cycle 4 day 1, and cycle 7 day 1. The samples were taken from a phase I, first-in-human, multicenter, open-label dose-escalation trial of ivuxolimab. Adults with locally advanced or metastatic head and neck squamous cell, hepatocellular, melanoma or renal cell carcinoma were enrolled in the trial. Before TCR sequencing, CD4+ T cells and CD8+ T cells from peripheral blood were sorted into separate populations. Of note for this clone: There is no known antigen for this receptor. The record has no base qualities; no much larger clone is one base away.

Genomic DNA was isolated from the sorted cells so that the TCRbeta CDR3 region could be sequenced. TCRbeta CDR3 regions were sequenced using the immunoSEQ Assay. Not all clones reach the TCRdb copy of this immuneACCESS table, which keeps in-frame sequences only. Checked studies attribute under half of the gap to unresolved V genes and leave the rest unexplained. Here the sample has tens of thousands of clones; approximately 90% occur a single time. Around 1.8% of the sample goes to the ten largest clones. This specimen was CD4+ or CD8+ T cells sorted from blood, taken in a trial of the OX40 agonist ivuxolimab. The receptor was derived from an adult with an advanced solid tumor such as melanoma, head and neck, liver or kidney cancer. The chain joins TRBV29-1 to TRBJ2-7; the D gene is not confidently resolved. The nucleotide sequence reads as follows: TGCAGCGTTGCGGCTTCAACCTACGAGCAGTACTTC. Its protein is CSVAASTYEQYF.